The 27 T cell receptor beta chains reported below all come from one sample, sequenced in a study of cytomegalovirus exposure and HLA in healthy donors. 60 Vbeta and 13 Jbeta primers were used in PCR. Data came from immunoSEQ multiplex PCR; TCRdb stores just in-frame clones and leaves some out. This table has about 88,000 clones, approximately 79% appearing once. What was sequenced was PBMCs. All receptors derive from a man under 40 in good health and CMV-seronegative.

The gene calls are TRBV7-2 and TRBJ2-3; TRBD1 matches 8 bases. Germline values: CDR1 SGHTA, CDR2 FQGNSA. The CDR3 contains 14 residues. Losses at the gene ends were 2 bases for V and 2 bases for J; bases not matched to a gene: 0. The CDR3 nucleotides are TGTGCCAGCAGCTTACAGGGGGCCACAGATACGCAGTATTTT. This codes for CASSLQGATDTQYF.

A single count supports this clone. V is TRBV7-3 and J is TRBJ1-2; 7 bases match TRBD1. The germline CDR1 and CDR2 sequences are SGHTA and FQGTGA. The CDR3 runs to 15 residues. V dropped 1 base and J dropped 6; count of bases not matched to a gene: 8. CDR3 sequence (DNA): TGTGCCAGCAGCTTAAGGCCAGGGGGTTTCGATGGCTACACCTTC. Translation gives CASSLRPGGFDGYTF.

The chain combines TRBV27 with TRBJ2-5; tentative D call: TRBD2 (6 bases). There are 17 residues in the CDR3. Germline V gene data show CDR1 as MNHEY and CDR2 as SMNVEV (reference sequence). Trimming stripped 0 bases from V and 5 bases from J, with 19 bases between. The CDR3 DNA reads as TGTGCCAGCAGTTTATCGGCGGGGACTTGGTCACCCGAGACCCAGTACTTC. Encoded protein: CASSLSAGTWSPETQYF.

This chain joins TRBV5-1 and TRBJ2-7, with 7 bases identical to TRBD1. Germline lookup yields CDR1 SGHRS and CDR2 YFSETQ. The length of the CDR3 is 15 residues. With 2 bases clipped from V and 7 bases from J, the junction kept 12 bases outside the gene matches. The CDR3 bases are TGCGCCAGCAGCTTCCGGGACAGCCTTTTGAGTGAGCAGTACTTC. Protein sequence: CASSFRDSLLSEQYF.

The chain has TRBV9 and TRBJ2-1; 7 bases map to TRBD2. Trimming cost V 2 bases and J 7 bases; bases outside gene matches: 9. Germline V gene data show CDR1 as SGDLS and CDR2 as YYNGEE. The CDR3 loop spans 15 amino acids. The CDR3 protein is CASSVAGETGNEQFF. Here the CDR3 DNA reads TGTGCCAGCAGCGTGGCGGGGGAAACGGGGAATGAGCAGTTCTTC.

V and J are TRBV27 and TRBJ1-1, with a weak D call TRBD1 (6 bases). The CDR3 length is 15 residues. V was cut by 4 bases and J by 6 bases, with 18 bases left in between. Germline V gene sequence: CDR1 MNHEY, CDR2 SMNVEV (reference sequence). CDR3 sequence reads: CASSSFLQGRPEAFF. The CDR3 DNA reads TGTGCCAGCAGTTCCTTTCTTCAGGGGCGCCCTGAAGCTTTCTTT.

The CDR3 reads CASSPQGSSYEQYF. The CDR3 DNA sequence: TGCGCCAGCAGCCCTCAGGGTAGCTCCTACGAGCAGTACTTC. V gene TRBV5-1 combines with J gene TRBJ2-7; possibly TRBD1 for D (5 bases). Germline V gene data show CDR1 as SGHRS and CDR2 as YFSETQ. This CDR3 is built from 14 residues. V lost 4 bases to trimming and J lost 0 bases, with 11 bases between them.

This clone showed up just a few times. In DNA, the CDR3 is TGTGCCAGCAGTTTTGGAGGGCCCAATCAGCCCCAGCATTTT. Its translation is CASSFGGPNQPQHF. V usage is TRBV27 and J usage is TRBJ1-5; no clear D gene. The V end was cut by 3 bases, the J end by 3 bases, with 9 bases between. The CDR3 spans 14 residues. Germline V gene lookup returns CDR1 MNHEY and CDR2 SMNVEV (reference sequence).

This clone is judged medium-sized. The chain joins TRBV30 to TRBJ2-5; TRBD2 is a possible D gene (5 bases). Per germline, CDR1 GTSNPN and CDR2 SVGIG (reference sequence). The CDR3 has 13 residues. The V end lost 2 bases, the J end lost 9 bases, and 16 bases lay between the germline ends. The CDR3 loop reads CAWSLSDSRAQYF. DNA of the CDR3: TGTGCCTGGAGTTTGTCAGATTCGAGGGCCCAGTACTTC.

In its sample, this clone was seen a few times. The rearrangement joins TRBV28 to TRBJ1-1; TRBD1 agrees at 8 bases. CDR3 size: 13 residues. V lost 5 bases, J lost 5 bases, and 4 bases stayed unmatched. CDR1 is MDHEN and CDR2 is SYDVKM in the germline V gene. The CDR3 spells CASSLQGATEAFF. Written as DNA, the CDR3 is TGTGCCAGCAGTCTCCAGGGGGCGACTGAAGCTTTCTTT.

This clone was detected only a few times. The chain is built from TRBV7-9 and TRBJ1-1, with 7 bases lining up with TRBD1. The junction had 7 bases not matched to a gene; V was cut back by 5 bases and J by 4 bases. The germline CDR1 and CDR2 sequences are SEHNR and FQNEAQ (reference sequence). The CDR3 runs to 14 residues. The CDR3 sequence is CASSLGGSSTEAFF. Written as DNA, the CDR3 is TGTGCCAGCAGCCTAGGGGGCTCGAGCACTGAAGCTTTCTTT.

A few counts support this clone. Distinct nucleotide sequences in the sample also encode this CDR3. The rearrangement links TRBV6-5 to TRBJ1-4, with TRBD1 as a possible D gene (5 bases). The CDR3 is made up of 15 amino acids. Trimming left V 2 bases short and J 4 bases short, with 11 bases between. The germline CDR1 and CDR2 sequences are MNHEY and SVGAGI. CDR3 protein: CASSYMGQGNEKLFF. As DNA, the CDR3 is TGTGCCAGCAGTTACATGGGGCAGGGTAATGAAAAACTGTTTTTT.

The count of this clone is one. The chain is built from TRBV10-3 and TRBJ2-1, with 9 bases aligning to TRBD1. Per germline, CDR1 ENHRY and CDR2 SYGVKD. The CDR3 loop spans 15 amino acids. After removal of 6 bases from V and 6 bases from J, the junction contained 9 bases not matched to a gene. The CDR3 nucleotides read TGTGCCATCAGCGGGGGACAGGGTTTCGGCAATGAGCAGTTCTTC. It codes for CAISGGQGFGNEQFF.

The V gene is TRBV4-3, the J gene TRBJ2-2, with TRBD2 as a possible D gene (7 bases). The CDR3 consists of 16 residues. The germline V gene encodes CDR1 LGHNA and CDR2 YSLEER. V was cut by 0 bases and J by 3 bases, with 11 bases left in between. The CDR3 DNA sequence: TGCGCCAGCAGCCAAGATGGGGGGGCTTACACCGGGGAGCTGTTTTTT. Translating gives CASSQDGGAYTGELFF.

This chain joins TRBV5-1 and TRBJ1-1; D is undetermined. Per the germline V gene, CDR1 is SGHRS and CDR2 is YFSETQ. This CDR3 has 16 amino acids. V shed 4 bases and J shed 0 bases, with 16 bases lying between them. Here the CDR3 reads CASSPYVGAMNTEAFF. Here the CDR3 DNA reads TGCGCCAGCAGCCCTTACGTGGGAGCCATGAACACTGAAGCTTTCTTT.

This rearrangement joins TRBV30 to TRBJ2-7, with 7 bases aligning to TRBD2. The CDR3 covers 14 residues. V trimming: 0 bases; J trimming: 6 bases; junction bases outside the gene matches: 8. CDR1 GTSNPN and CDR2 SVGIG come from the germline V gene (reference sequence). CDR3 protein: CAWSVAGLRAEQYF. The CDR3 DNA reads as TGTGCCTGGAGTGTAGCGGGGCTTAGAGCCGAGCAGTACTTC.

In the case of this clone: The sample holds other DNA sequences that translate to the same CDR3. The J gene is TRBJ1-4, the V gene TRBV7-2, with TRBD1 matching 9 bases. Trimming took 5 bases from V and 4 from J; bases not matched to a gene: 2. Germline loops: CDR1 SGHTA, CDR2 FQGNSA. The CDR3 is 14 amino acids. The CDR3 DNA sequence: TGTGCCAGCAGCCCGGACAGGGGTAATGAAAAACTGTTTTTT. This translates into CASSPDRGNEKLFF.

The chain employs TRBV15 and TRBJ1-2, with a weak D call TRBD1 (6 bases). Trimming cost V 5 bases and J 6 bases, with 19 bases left between them. The CDR3 totals 15 residues. Germline V lookup: CDR1 LNHNV, CDR2 YYDKDF (reference sequence). In DNA, the CDR3 is TGTGCCACCAGCGGTGAGGCACGGGGGGCGCATGGCTACACCTTC. Residues: CATSGEARGAHGYTF.

V and J are TRBV7-9 and TRBJ1-4; D possibly corresponds to TRBD1 (6 bases). The CDR3 covers 16 residues. Between the trimmed V and J ends, which lost 6 bases and 3 bases, there was a span of 17 bases. Per the germline V gene, CDR1 is SEHNR and CDR2 is FQNEAQ (reference sequence). In nucleotides, the CDR3 is TGTGCCAGCAGTCAAAATTCCAGGGGACCTAATGAAAAACTGTTTTTT. This codes for CASSQNSRGPNEKLFF. Variable domain in full (rest from reference TRBV7-9 and TRBJ1-4): DTGVSQNPRHKITKRGQNVTFRCDPISEHNRLYWYRQTLGQGPEFLTYFQNEAQLEKSRLLSDRFSAERPKGSFSTLEIQRTEQGDSAMYLCASSQNSRGPNEKLFFGSGTQLSVL.

This clone was picked up a small number of times. The V and J genes are TRBV7-9 and TRBJ2-1; D possibly corresponds to TRBD2 (6 bases). CDR3 size: 15 residues. V lost 4 bases to trimming and J lost 4 bases, with 14 bases between them. The germline CDR1 and CDR2 sequences are SEHNR and FQNEAQ (reference sequence). Written as DNA, the CDR3 is TGTGCCAGCAGCTCCCCTAGCGAAGGTTACAATGAGCAGTTCTTC. It encodes CASSSPSEGYNEQFF.

The chain carries TRBV4-3 and TRBJ2-3, with D perhaps TRBD1 (5 bases). The germline V gene encodes CDR1 LGHNA and CDR2 YSLEER. Trimming removed 8 bases at V and 4 bases at J, with 16 bases between. This CDR3 region has 14 residues. The CDR3 DNA sequence: TGCGCCAGCTCACCAGGGTCTTATTCAGATACGCAGTATTTT. Encoded protein: CASSPGSYSDTQYF.

The count of this clone is one. This chain uses TRBV10-1 with TRBJ2-1; weak D call: TRBD1 (6 bases). The CDR3 totals 14 residues. Deletions cut 2 bases from V and 4 bases from J, with 9 bases between. The germline V gene has CDR1 WNHNN and CDR2 SYGVQD (reference sequence). This CDR3 is CASSEAGVYNEQFF. For the CDR3, the DNA is TGCGCCAGCAGTGAGGCAGGGGTGTACAATGAGCAGTTCTTC.

The chain uses TRBV25-1 and TRBJ2-7; D remains ambiguous. The CDR3 totals 11 residues. Looked up from germline, CDR1 is MGHDK and CDR2 is SYGVNS. Trimming shortened V by 4 bases and J by 4 bases, and 5 bases separated the two germline ends. The CDR3 DNA follows: TGTGCCAGCAGTGTCAGTTACGAGCAGTACTTC. As protein: CASSVSYEQYF.

This chain links TRBV6-1 with TRBJ2-2; a possible D gene is TRBD2 (6 bases). This CDR3 comprises 14 residues. V was shortened by 3 bases and J by 6 bases, with 11 bases between the two germline ends. Germline assignment: CDR1 MNHNS and CDR2 SASEGT. The CDR3, as DNA: TGTGCCAGCAGTGAGGGGCCGGGGGCCGGGGAGCTGTTTTTT. Residues: CASSEGPGAGELFF.

This chain links TRBV9 with TRBJ2-1; D might be TRBD2 (5 bases). Germline loops: CDR1 SGDLS, CDR2 YYNGEE. Trimming cost V 0 bases and J 6 bases, with 13 bases left between them. The CDR3 totals 15 residues. In DNA form, the CDR3 reads TGTGCCAGCAGCGTAGGAGAGGGCCCGCCCAATGAGCAGTTCTTC. Its translation: CASSVGEGPPNEQFF.

Only one count was recorded for this clone. The CDR3 loop reads CASIVAGTGMAQPQHF. Written as DNA, the CDR3 is TGTGCCAGCATAGTGGCAGGGACAGGGATGGCTCAGCCCCAGCATTTT. The rearrangement uses TRBV28 and TRBJ1-5; 9 bases match TRBD1. The CDR3 covers 16 residues. Per the germline V gene, CDR1 is MDHEN and CDR2 is SYDVKM. V dropped 7 bases and J dropped 6; count of bases not matched to a gene: 13.

The rearrangement joins TRBV11-3 to TRBJ1-2; D perhaps matches TRBD1 (5 bases). The germline V and J ends were trimmed by 5 bases and 4 bases, with 17 bases remaining between them. Germline CDR1 is SGHNT and CDR2 is YENEEA. The CDR3 runs to 15 residues. The DNA for the CDR3 is TGTGCCAGCAGCCCTTGGGACTTCTTGGGCTATGGCTACACCTTC. Its translation: CASSPWDFLGYGYTF.